These T cell receptor beta chains were read from a single sample in a study of T cell responses to AZD1222 COVID-19 vaccine. The method was immunoSEQ multiplex PCR; TCRdb's version includes in-frame clones alone and lacks a portion of them. This sample has about 170,000 clones, with 90% found just once. The material was peripheral blood, obtained on day 0 of AZD1222 vaccination. The receptor set was obtained from an adult in good health. Both conserved end residues are part of each CDR3. A D gene is named only where the DNA matches it firmly. Clone sizes are given selectively: once, few, many, or a class where the clone is expanded.

d_call	clone_size	v_call	j_call	cdr3_aa	cdr3_nt
TRBD1	-	TRBV7-8	TRBJ1-5	CASSSTPTGAGNQPQHF	TGTGCCAGCAGCTCTACCCCCACAGGGGCAGGCAATCAGCCCCAGCATTTT
-	-	TRBV15	TRBJ2-3	CATTGPSSTDTQYF	TGTGCCACCACTGGGCCGTCTAGCACAGATACGCAGTATTTT
-	-	TRBV19	TRBJ1-5	CASSHTWGQRNQPQHF	TGTGCCAGTAGCCATACATGGGGGCAGCGCAATCAGCCCCAGCATTTT
-	-	TRBV2	TRBJ2-7	CASRDGGGFYEQYF	TGTGCCAGCAGAGACGGCGGGGGCTTCTACGAGCAGTACTTC
TRBD2	-	TRBV10-1	TRBJ2-1	CASSNFPGLAGGSSGEQFF	TGCGCCAGCAGTAACTTTCCGGGACTAGCGGGGGGGTCTTCCGGTGAGCAGTTCTTC
-	-	TRBV4-1	TRBJ1-6	CASSQDEGRNSPLHF	TGCGCCAGCAGCCAAGACGAGGGGAGGAATTCACCCCTCCACTTT
-	-	TRBV27	TRBJ1-2	CASRATSGGLAGYTF	TGTGCCAGCAGAGCCACGAGTGGGGGCTTGGCTGGCTACACCTTC
-	-	TRBV27	TRBJ2-7	CASSRVLSYEQYF	TGTGCCAGCAGTCGGGTTCTCTCCTACGAGCAGTACTTC
TRBD1	once	TRBV29-1	TRBJ1-1	CSVMTGDTEAFF	TGCAGCGTCATGACAGGGGACACTGAAGCTTTCTTT
TRBD2	-	TRBV5-1	TRBJ2-5	CASSFLIAGAQETQYF	TGCGCCAGCAGCTTCCTAATAGCGGGGGCCCAAGAGACCCAGTACTTC
TRBD2	-	TRBV7-3	TRBJ2-1	CASSRNAGGISYNEQFF	TGTGCCAGCAGCCGAAACGCGGGGGGGATTTCCTACAATGAGCAGTTCTTC
TRBD2	-	TRBV2	TRBJ2-3	CASRRLAGRTDTQYF	TGTGCCAGCAGGAGACTAGCGGGCCGCACAGATACGCAGTATTTT
-	-	TRBV6-5	TRBJ1-1	CASSLMRDTEAFF	TGTGCCAGCAGTTTAATGAGGGACACTGAAGCTTTCTTT
TRBD1	-	TRBV7-9	TRBJ2-7	CASSLGGLGTGYEQYF	TGTGCCAGCAGCTTAGGGGGGCTTGGGACAGGCTACGAGCAGTACTTC
TRBD1	-	TRBV5-1	TRBJ1-3	CASTQLGQGDTIYF	TGCGCCAGCACTCAACTCGGACAGGGCGACACCATATATTTT
-	-	TRBV29-1	TRBJ2-7	CSVVNQGTYEQYF	TGCAGCGTTGTTAACCAGGGAACTTACGAGCAGTACTTC
TRBD1	few	TRBV28	TRBJ2-7	CASSSRDRASYEQYF	TGTGCCAGCAGTTCCCGGGACAGGGCGTCCTACGAGCAGTACTTC
TRBD2	-	TRBV5-1	TRBJ2-1	CASSLLTSGGNEQFF	TGCGCCAGCAGCTTGTTGACTAGCGGGGGGAATGAGCAGTTCTTC
TRBD2	many	TRBV28	TRBJ2-5	CASRPGGQETQYF	TGTGCCAGCAGGCCGGGAGGCCAAGAGACCCAGTACTTC